Below, 7 T cell receptor beta chains from the same sample are listed, as sequenced in a study of blood T cell repertoires in COVID-19 (dated by TCRdb to about 2020). Libraries were constructed by the immunoSEQ multiplex PCR assay. TCRdb mirrors the immuneACCESS table, restricted to in-frame sequences. Some clones are absent from its copies; in checked studies, under half trace to an unresolved V gene, and the reason for the others is unknown. The sample table contains about 130,000 clones; only one count was recorded for approximately 81% of them. The ten top clones hold 3.5% to 4% of the sample. Specimen: peripheral blood. These receptors all stem from a woman between 50 and 59 years old with acute or convalescent COVID-19.

The V call is TRBV15, the J call TRBJ2-7, with unresolved D. This CDR3 is 13 amino acids long. V was cut by 0 bases and J by 6 bases, with 9 bases left in between. Germline loops: CDR1 LNHNV, CDR2 YYDKDF (reference sequence). The CDR3 DNA reads as TGTGCCACCAGCAGAGATCCTGTAGCCGAGCAGTACTTC. The encoded protein is CATSRDPVAEQYF.

The J gene is TRBJ2-1, the V gene TRBV11-3; tentatively, D is TRBD2 (5 bases). Germline values: CDR1 SGHNT, CDR2 YENEEA. This CDR3 spans 14 amino acids. V lost 1 base to trimming and J lost 8 bases, with 12 bases between them. CDR3 in DNA: TGTGCCAGCAGCTTAGCGGGCGGAGGCGATGAGCAGTTCTTC. Protein product: CASSLAGGGDEQFF. Based on the CDR3 plus reference TRBV11-3 and TRBJ2-1, the full variable domain is EAGVVQSPRYKIIEKKQPVAFWCNPISGHNTLYWYLQNLGQGPELLIRYENEEAVDDSQLPKDRFSAERLKGVDSTLKIQPAELGDSAVYLCASSLAGGGDEQFFGPGTRLTVL.

V gene TRBV19 combines with J gene TRBJ1-2; D might be TRBD1 (6 bases). CDR3 length: 14 amino acids. V was shortened by 3 bases and J by 2 bases, with 10 bases between the two germline ends. The V gene's germline CDR1 is LNHDA and CDR2 SQIVND (reference sequence). The CDR3: CASSIGGANYGYTF. CDR3 DNA sequence: TGTGCCAGTAGTATCGGGGGGGCGAACTATGGCTACACCTTC.

About this clone itself: At one end the junction does not follow the germline gene, possibly because of a read error. V is TRBV7-2 and J is TRBJ1-5; D gene unclear. This CDR3 is 13 amino acids long. CDR1 and CDR2 (germline): SGHTA, FQGNSA. The DNA for the CDR3 is TGTGCCAGCAGCCCAGCAGGAAATCGGCCCCAGCATTTT. Encoded protein: CASSPAGNRPQHF.

The CDR3 coding sequence is TGTGCCAGCAGCTCGGCGTCACAGGGAGCCCACGAAGCTTTCTTT. Encoded protein: CASSSASQGAHEAFF. This chain connects TRBV7-9 to TRBJ1-1; tentative D call: TRBD1 (6 bases). Per germline, CDR1 SEHNR and CDR2 FQNEAQ (reference sequence). The CDR3 totals 15 residues. The V and J ends lost 4 bases and 8 bases respectively, with 20 bases between them.

This CDR3 is CASSLQAGRDTQYF. The CDR3 DNA sequence: TGTGCCAGCAGTTTACAAGCGGGAAGAGATACGCAGTATTTT. The chain couples TRBV28 to TRBJ2-3; 7 nucleotides line up with TRBD2. J was trimmed by 5 bases and V by 2 bases; bases with no gene match: 4. CDR3 length equals 14 residues. Germline CDR1 is MDHEN and CDR2 is SYDVKM.

The chain employs TRBV28 and TRBJ1-5, with D hard to call. With 7 bases removed from V and 0 bases from J, the gap between germline ends came to 10 bases. The CDR3 extends over 14 amino acids. Per germline, CDR1 MDHEN and CDR2 SYDVKM. The CDR3 bases are TGTGCCAGCAAGGGAGAATATAGCAATCAGCCCCAGCATTTT. Residues: CASKGEYSNQPQHF.